This T cell receptor beta chain appears in the sequencing data of a study of cytomegalovirus exposure and HLA in healthy donors. At the level of the study: Around 79 million unique TCRs, all from HLA-typed donors, were included in an early release of the data.

In the PCR, 60 Vbeta and 13 Jbeta primers were used. TCRdb's copy holds only in-frame clones and misses some; the assay was immunoSEQ multiplex PCR. The sample consists of 100,000 to 150,000 clones, over 75% of them appearing once. Germline V gives CDR1 MNHNS, CDR2 SASEGT. The CDR3 is made up of 10 amino acids. V lost 7 bases, J lost 6 bases, and 7 bases lay in between. The sample consisted of PBMCs. V gene TRBV6-1 combines with J gene TRBJ2-7, with D unclear. The TCR comes from a male donor in good health and CMV-seropositive. The CDR3 here is CASTAGEQYF. The CDR3 bases are TGTGCCAGCACCGCAGGCGAGCAGTACTTC.